This entry concerns a single TCR beta chain. Antigen specificity is unknown. After isolation, RNA underwent reverse transcription to generate cDNA as the sequencing template. Sequencing was performed with immunoSEQ multiplex PCR; in TCRdb, only in-frame clones are kept and a portion is missing. The data show 250,000 or so clones, approximately 61% seen once. This specimen belongs to a study of CD8+ T cells in alopecia areata. Study-wide background: For 6 to 18 months, tofacitinib was taken, and 6 months off drug followed.

Germline CDR1 reads LGHNT; CDR2 reads FRNRAP. V was trimmed by 7 bases and J by 3 bases, leaving 12 bases between them. The CDR3 totals 13 residues. Study-wide results and caveats: In patients, TCRs were shared less clearly than in mice, and HLA may possibly be involved. Higher clonality and more expanded CD8+ clones appeared in lesional than normal scalp.

This chain uses TRBV12-5 with TRBJ1-1, with a possible D match to TRBD1 (6 bases). The receptor was derived from a human donor with alopecia areata. The sequenced sample was CD4+ T cells sorted from blood, obtained at week 0. The CDR3 loop reads CASVTGMDTEAFF. In nucleotides, the CDR3 is TGTGCTAGTGTAACAGGGATGGACACTGAAGCTTTCTTT.